Listed below are T cell receptor beta chains from one sample, sequenced in a study of T cell repertoires in cytomegalovirus infection. Antigens of these TCRs are unknown. TCRdb used MiXCR to reprocess the reads, holding one entry per CDR3 protein. The sample lists roughly 920,000 distinct CDR3 sequences, roughly 30% occurring once. The specimen was cultured CD8+ T cells from PBMCs, collected from culture after CMV antigen stimulation. These receptors were collected from a human donor in good health (CMV status not recorded). Some clones in this sample may be carry-over from other donors' samples. The CDR3 runs from the conserved cysteine through the conserved F or W. D genes are given only for firm matches. Rows give clone size only sometimes, using once, few, many, or a class for an expanded clone.

TRBJ2-5 | NA | TRBV7-8 | NA | CASSLVGDLYQETQYF | TGTGCCAGCAGCTTAGTCGGCGATCTATACCAAGAGACCCAGTACTTC
TRBJ2-1 | few | TRBV14 | NA | CASSPDSATYNEQFF | TGTGCCAGCAGCCCAGACAGCGCAACTTACAATGAGCAGTTCTTC
TRBJ1-1 | NA | TRBV12-3/TRBV12-4 | TRBD1 | CASSKQGAHTEAFF | TGTGCCAGCAGTAAACAGGGGGCGCACACTGAAGCTTTCTTT
TRBJ2-7 | NA | TRBV7-9 | TRBD1 | CASSEGPGGLYEQYF | TGTGCCAGCAGCGAAGGACCAGGGGGCTTGTACGAGCAGTACTTC
TRBJ1-5 | many | TRBV7-6 | TRBD1 | CASSARTGGSNQPQHF | TGTGCCAGCAGCGCCCGGACAGGGGGAAGCAATCAGCCCCAGCATTTT
TRBJ2-7 | NA | TRBV4-1 | TRBD1 | CASSHGTGYYEQYF | TGCGCCAGCAGCCATGGGACAGGCTACTACGAGCAGTACTTC
TRBJ2-3 | NA | TRBV12-3/TRBV12-4 | TRBD2 | CASRGGEMLDTQYF | TGTGCCAGCAGGGGGGGGGAGATGTTAGATACGCAGTATTTT
TRBJ1-2 | NA | TRBV5-1 | NA | CASSLAGPGYTF | TGCGCCAGCAGCTTGGCAGGGCCCGGCTACACCTTC
TRBJ1-4 | NA | TRBV7-2 | NA | CASSLVGRRSEKLFF | TGTGCCAGCAGCTTAGTGGGGAGAAGGTCTGAAAAACTGTTTTTT
TRBJ1-1 | many | TRBV7-2 | TRBD1 | CASSTPQGDISEAFF | TGTGCCAGCAGCACCCCACAGGGGGACATATCTGAGGCTTTCTTT
TRBJ1-2 | NA | TRBV5-4 | TRBD1 | CASRDRGRIDGYTF | TGTGCCAGCAGGGACAGGGGGCGCATAGATGGCTACACCTTC
TRBJ1-1 | NA | TRBV6-5 | NA | CASAPGFTEAFF | TGTGCCAGCGCACCTGGATTCACTGAAGCTTTCTTT
TRBJ2-1 | NA | TRBV15 | NA | CATSRDVGYSYNEQFF | TGTGCCACCAGCAGAGATGTGGGCTACTCCTACAATGAGCAGTTCTTC
TRBJ1-1 | few | TRBV4-2 | NA | CASITGPGDTEAFF | TGTGCCAGCATCACAGGCCCCGGGGACACTGAAGCTTTCTTT
TRBJ2-1 | NA | TRBV7-2 | NA | CGTGQYDNEQFF | TGTGGCACCGGGCAGTACGACAATGAGCAGTTCTTC
TRBJ1-5 | few | TRBV19 | NA | CASSMNLGLSQPQHF | TGTGCCAGTAGTATGAATCTAGGGCTCTCTCAGCCCCAGCATTTT
TRBJ2-7 | many | TRBV7-2 | NA | CASSLIVDGPLSYEQYF | TGTGCCAGCAGCTTAATAGTGGACGGGCCCCTCTCCTACGAGCAGTACTTC
TRBJ2-4 | NA | TRBV7-9 | NA | CASSLRDKAKNIQYF | TGTGCCAGCAGCCTAAGGGACAAAGCCAAAAACATTCAGTACTTC
TRBJ2-6 | NA | TRBV2 | NA | CARGTGSGANVLTF | TGTGCTAGGGGTACAGGGTCTGGGGCCAACGTCCTGACTTTC
TRBJ2-7 | few | TRBV27 | NA | CASSSGTWSSYEQYF | TGTGCCAGCAGTTCCGGGACCTGGAGCTCCTACGAGCAGTACTTC
TRBJ2-7 | NA | TRBV5-6 | NA | CASTTTPQNYEQYF | TGTGCCAGCACCACCACCCCGCAGAACTACGAGCAGTACTTC
TRBJ2-1 | once | TRBV19 | NA | CARGPGLKIESSYNEQFF | TGTGCCAGAGGACCGGGACTTAAGATCGAAAGCTCCTACAATGAGCAGTTCTTC
TRBJ1-6 | few | TRBV10-3 | TRBD1 | CAIRAGTGYAKGDSPLHF | TGTGCCATCAGAGCCGGGACAGGGTACGCGAAAGGTGATTCACCCCTCCACTTT
TRBJ1-1 | NA | TRBV6-2/TRBV6-3 | NA | CASSYKGYLNTEAFF | TGTGCCAGCAGTTATAAGGGGTACTTGAACACTGAAGCTTTCTTT
TRBJ2-1 | few | TRBV4-1 | TRBD2 | CASSQEDGLAGGRNEQFF | TGCGCCAGCAGCCAAGAAGACGGACTAGCGGGGGGCCGCAATGAGCAGTTCTTC
TRBJ1-1 | few | TRBV6-1 | NA | CASHGQEAFF | TGTGCCAGCCATGGACAGGAAGCTTTCTTT
TRBJ1-6 | NA | TRBV9 | NA | CASSVGGGSSSYNSPLHF | TGTGCCAGCAGCGTAGGCGGGGGGTCGAGCTCCTATAATTCACCCCTCCACTTT
TRBJ1-1 | NA | TRBV5-6 | NA | CASSPWEPRGNTEAFF | TGTGCCAGCAGCCCCTGGGAGCCTAGGGGGAACACTGAAGCTTTCTTT
TRBJ1-2 | few | TRBV2 | NA | CASTTDYGYTF | TGTGCCAGCACAACAGACTATGGCTACACCTTC